A single sample gave rise to the 30 T cell receptor beta chains below, sequenced in a study of blood T cell repertoires in COVID-19. Here immunoSEQ multiplex PCR was the method, and the copy in TCRdb shows in-frame clones only, minus some. The sample gives some 60,000 clones, approximately 86% of which show up once; roughly 1% is in the top ten. Input material: peripheral blood. These receptors were obtained from a man aged 70 or older with acute or convalescent COVID-19.

V and J are TRBV30 and TRBJ2-5; D not certain. The V end was cut by 5 bases, the J end by 1 base, with 14 bases between. There are 14 residues in the CDR3. CDR1 and CDR2 (germline): GTSNPN, SVGIG (reference sequence). CDR3 sequence reads: CAWLKGQVQETQYF. CDR3 coding DNA: TGTGCCTGGCTGAAAGGCCAGGTCCAAGAGACCCAGTACTTC.

The V call is TRBV5-6, the J call TRBJ2-2; 8 bases map to TRBD1. Germline CDR1 and CDR2: SGHDT and YYEEEE. The CDR3 spans 14 residues. V lost 4 bases and J lost 5; bases outside the gene matches: 4. CDR3 bases: TGTGCCAGCAGCCCGGACAGGGCAACCGGGGAGCTGTTTTTT. It codes for CASSPDRATGELFF.

As regards this clone: At one end, the junction sequence differs from germline, possibly due to a read error. V gene TRBV28 combines with J gene TRBJ1-1; D uncertain. Germline V gene data show CDR1 as MDHEN and CDR2 as SYDVKM. This CDR3 contains 14 residues. The CDR3 is CASSLVAEATTLDF. The CDR3 DNA reads TGTGCCAGCAGTTTAGTCGCCGAGGCAACTACCCTAGACTTT.

This sequence joins TRBV10-3 and TRBJ2-2; 8 positions match TRBD1. With 3 bases clipped from V and 4 bases from J, the junction kept 7 bases outside the gene matches. This CDR3 is built from 16 residues. The germline V gene encodes CDR1 ENHRY and CDR2 SYGVKD. The CDR3 DNA follows: TGTGCCATCAGTGACAGACAGGGGTTGGGCACCGGGGAGCTGTTTTTT. As protein: CAISDRQGLGTGELFF.

This clone was observed a few times. The CDR3 sequence is CASSPTAGQSYEQYF. DNA for the CDR3: TGTGCCAGCAGCCCTACCGCGGGACAGTCCTACGAGCAGTACTTC. The V gene is TRBV4-2, the J gene TRBJ2-7, with a possible D match to TRBD1 (7 bases). CDR1 and CDR2 from the germline V gene are LGHNA and YNFKEQ. Deletions cut 4 bases from V and 1 base from J, with 14 bases between. This CDR3 is 15 amino acids long.

The chain joins TRBV18 to TRBJ1-1, with D uncertain. The CDR3 consists of 14 residues. Trimming removed 2 bases at V and 1 base at J, with 8 bases between. Germline lookup yields CDR1 KGHSH and CDR2 LQKENI. Here the CDR3 reads CASSPINGNTEAFF. DNA for the CDR3: TGTGCCAGCTCACCAATCAACGGGAACACTGAAGCTTTCTTT.

V gene TRBV6-1 combines with J gene TRBJ2-3; D is ambiguous. CDR1 MNHNS and CDR2 SASEGT come from the germline V gene. The CDR3 length is 13 residues. Between the trimmed V and J ends, which lost 2 bases and 8 bases, there was a span of 11 bases. CDR3 DNA sequence: TGTGCCAGCAGTGAACAGGTGGTGGCTACGCAGTATTTT. Translating it yields CASSEQVVATQYF.

The rearrangement joins TRBV5-1 to TRBJ2-1; 12 nucleotides agree with TRBD2. Germline CDR1 SGHRS, CDR2 YFSETQ. This CDR3 is 16 amino acids long. The J segment lost 6 bases and the V segment lost 0 bases, leaving 4 bases of the junction unmatched. This CDR3 is CASSLVTSGRGNEQFF. The CDR3 DNA sequence: TGCGCCAGCAGCTTGGTGACTAGCGGGAGAGGCAATGAGCAGTTCTTC.

CDR3 nucleotide sequence: TGTGCCAGCAGCCAATTAACTAGCGGGGGCCGTCAAGAGACCCAGTACTTC. The encoded protein is CASSQLTSGGRQETQYF. This sequence joins TRBV3-1 (or the pseudogene TRBV3-2) and TRBJ2-5; 11 nucleotides line up with TRBD2. The CDR3 extends over 17 amino acids. Germline trimming cut 2 bases from V and 2 bases from J; bases unmatched to any gene: 7. Germline values: CDR1 LGHDT, CDR2 YNNKEL (reference sequence).

V is TRBV5-1 and J is TRBJ2-4, with D uncertain. Trimming stripped 3 bases from V and 0 bases from J, with 19 bases between. The CDR3 has 18 amino acids. The germline V gene encodes CDR1 SGHRS and CDR2 YFSETQ. CDR3 region: CASSSPPGPQLAKNIQYF. DNA for the CDR3: TGCGCCAGCAGCTCACCCCCCGGTCCCCAACTAGCCAAAAACATTCAGTACTTC.

The chain has TRBV5-1 and TRBJ1-3; maybe TRBD1 (5 bases). The germline gives CDR1 SGHRS, CDR2 YFSETQ. Trimming pared 3 bases from V and 5 bases from J, leaving 12 bases between. The CDR3 spans 14 residues. The CDR3, as DNA: TGCGCCAGCAGCTCGGGGGGAGGCCGAAACACCATATATTTT. Protein sequence: CASSSGGGRNTIYF.

The gene calls are TRBV3-1 (or the pseudogene TRBV3-2) and TRBJ1-4; TRBD1 agrees at 7 bases. CDR1 is LGHDT, CDR2 YNNKEL, per germline (reference sequence). V was pared by 4 bases and J by 3 bases, with 8 bases of the junction left unmatched. The CDR3 extends over 16 amino acids. The CDR3 DNA is TGTGCCAGCAGCCCCCGGCCAGGGGGTGCTAATGAAAAACTGTTTTTT. Its translation: CASSPRPGGANEKLFF.

This rearrangement joins TRBV25-1 to TRBJ1-1; TRBD1 is a possible D gene (5 bases). There are 11 residues in the CDR3. CDR1 is MGHDK, CDR2 SYGVNS, per germline. Trimming removed 6 bases from V and 4 bases from J, with 6 bases in between. The CDR3 reads CASRQGTEAFF. CDR3 in DNA: TGTGCCAGCAGGCAGGGCACTGAAGCTTTCTTT.

The DNA for the CDR3 is TGTGCCAGCAGCTTAGCGGTTGGCAGGGGGCAAAACGAGCAGTACTTC. Translation: CASSLAVGRGQNEQYF. The chain joins TRBV7-2 to TRBJ2-7, with 8 bases lining up with TRBD1. CDR1 and CDR2 (germline): SGHTA, FQGNSA. The junction had 9 bases not matched to a gene; V was cut back by 0 bases and J by 5 bases. This CDR3 is 16 amino acids long.

A word on this clone: One end of the junction varies from germline; a read error may be responsible. V usage is TRBV7-7 and J usage is TRBJ2-5, with D maybe TRBD2 (5 bases). CDR1 is SSHAT and CDR2 is FNYEAQ in the germline V gene (reference sequence). The CDR3 consists of 15 residues. The CDR3 DNA is TGTGCTAGCAGCTTAGACGGGGTTCCCCAAGAGACCCAGTACTTC. It is translated as CASSLDGVPQETQYF. Drawing the rest from reference TRBV7-7 and TRBJ2-5, the complete variable domain is GAGVSQSPRYKVTKRGQDVTLRCDPISSHATLYWYQQALGQGPEFLTYFNYEAQPDKSGLPSDRFSAERPEGSISTLTIQRTEQRDSAMYRCASSLDGVPQETQYFGPGTRLLVL.

CDR3 sequence (DNA): TGTGCCAGCAGCCATAGGGACAGGGGCTATAATTCACCCCTCCACTTT. Translating it yields CASSHRDRGYNSPLHF. The chain is built from TRBV3-1 (or the pseudogene TRBV3-2) and TRBJ1-6, with TRBD1 identical over 10 bases. Germline assignment: CDR1 LGHDT and CDR2 YNNKEL (reference sequence). Trimming at V came to 3 bases and at J to 3 bases, leaving 2 bases not matched to a gene. The CDR3 is 16 residues long.

V gene TRBV3-1 (or the pseudogene TRBV3-2) combines with J gene TRBJ1-1; 7 bases match TRBD1. This CDR3 region has 17 residues. CDR1 is LGHDT and CDR2 is YNNKEL in the germline V gene (reference sequence). V lost 4 bases and J lost 5; bases outside the gene matches: 16. The CDR3, as DNA: TGTGCCAGCAGCCCCACAGGGGTTGGGGCTGGAGGGACTGAAGCTTTCTTT. Amino acid sequence: CASSPTGVGAGGTEAFF.

The rearrangement joins TRBV7-9 to TRBJ1-3; perhaps TRBD1 as D (6 bases). The CDR3 runs to 17 residues. Deletions cut 3 bases from V and 0 bases from J, with 15 bases between. The germline V gene has CDR1 SEHNR and CDR2 FQNEAQ (reference sequence). The CDR3 sequence is CASSFPKRQDSGNTIYF. The CDR3 coding sequence is TGTGCCAGCAGCTTTCCCAAGAGACAGGACTCTGGAAACACCATATATTTT. Supplemented by reference TRBV7-9 and TRBJ1-3, the full variable domain reads DTGVSQNPRHKITKRGQNVTFRCDPISEHNRLYWYRQTLGQGPEFLTYFQNEAQLEKSRLLSDRFSAERPKGSFSTLEIQRTEQGDSAMYLCASSFPKRQDSGNTIYFGEGSWLTVV.

This chain's CDR3 is CAIREFPGSGGTGELFF. In DNA form, the CDR3 reads TGTGCCATCAGAGAATTTCCGGGTTCTGGTGGCACCGGGGAGCTGTTTTTT. The chain is built from TRBV10-3 and TRBJ2-2; the D is unclear. The CDR3 covers 17 residues. Germline lookup yields CDR1 ENHRY and CDR2 SYGVKD. V lost 6 bases, J lost 4 bases, and 21 bases lay in between.

The chain has TRBV10-1 and TRBJ2-2, with 9 bases lining up with TRBD2. Germline V gene data show CDR1 as WNHNN and CDR2 as SYGVQD (reference sequence). V was pared by 5 bases and J by 9 bases, with 4 bases of the junction left unmatched. The CDR3 sequence is 13 residues long. The CDR3 sequence: CASSLGTSRELFF. The CDR3 DNA follows: TGCGCCAGCAGTCTTGGGACTAGCAGGGAGCTGTTTTTT.

The V call is TRBV10-3, the J call TRBJ1-2; D is possibly TRBD1 (6 bases). V was clipped by 7 bases and J by 4 bases, with 19 bases between them. CDR1 and CDR2 from the germline V gene are ENHRY and SYGVKD. The CDR3 spans 15 residues. The CDR3 here is CAITDVRGLRYGYTF. CDR3 nucleotides: TGTGCCATCACCGATGTCAGGGGCCTTCGCTATGGCTACACCTTC.

This clone was counted between two and nine times. V and J are TRBV3-1 (or the pseudogene TRBV3-2) and TRBJ1-1; tentatively, D is TRBD1 (5 bases). This CDR3 comprises 14 residues. Looked up from germline, CDR1 is LGHDT and CDR2 is YNNKEL (reference sequence). The germline V and J ends were trimmed by 4 bases and 5 bases, with 14 bases remaining between them. CDR3 region: CASSLGHQTTEAFF. DNA for the CDR3: TGTGCCAGCAGCCTCGGACACCAAACGACTGAAGCTTTCTTT.

The rearrangement uses TRBV10-3 and TRBJ1-1; the D gene is possibly TRBD1 (6 bases). The CDR3 totals 11 residues. The ends were cut back, 4 bases at V and 11 bases at J, with 11 bases in the middle. The V gene's germline CDR1 is ENHRY and CDR2 SYGVKD. The CDR3: CAISAGTTAFF. As DNA, the CDR3 is TGTGCCATCAGTGCGGGGACAACGGCTTTCTTT.

The chain employs TRBV27 and TRBJ2-2, with a possible D match to TRBD1 (6 bases). The CDR3 runs 14 residues. Germline CDR1 reads MNHEY; CDR2 reads SMNVEV (reference sequence). Trimming stripped 2 bases from V and 4 bases from J, with 8 bases between. Here the CDR3 reads CASSLDRRTGELFF. DNA of the CDR3: TGTGCCAGCAGTTTAGACAGGCGCACCGGGGAGCTGTTTTTT.

V is TRBV6-5 and J is TRBJ2-7; 8 bases fit TRBD1. J gave up 3 bases and V 2 bases, and 6 bases lay outside the gene matches. CDR1 and CDR2 (germline): MNHEY, SVGAGI. The CDR3 extends over 15 amino acids. The CDR3 reads CASSYTTRGLYEQYF. The CDR3 DNA reads TGTGCCAGCAGTTACACAACCAGGGGGCTCTACGAGCAGTACTTC.

This clone was seen only once. This chain links TRBV28 with TRBJ2-7; 10 nucleotides match TRBD1. This CDR3 comprises 15 residues. The trim removed 6 bases at V and 3 bases at J, leaving 8 bases unmatched. Germline V CDR1 and CDR2: MDHEN, SYDVKM. CDR3 in DNA: TGTGCCAGCAGGTCTGGACAGGGGGGCAACTACGAGCAGTACTTC. Encoded protein: CASRSGQGGNYEQYF.

The chain carries TRBV5-1 and TRBJ2-1; the match to TRBD2 covers 7 bases. CDR3 size: 16 residues. With 4 bases clipped from V and 2 bases from J, the junction kept 9 bases outside the gene matches. Germline assignment: CDR1 SGHRS and CDR2 YFSETQ. CDR3 sequence reads: CASSPLAIPTYNEQFF. The CDR3 DNA sequence: TGCGCCAGCAGCCCACTAGCGATTCCAACCTACAATGAGCAGTTCTTC.

The rearrangement links TRBV28 to TRBJ2-7; TRBD1 aligns across 10 bases. After removal of 5 bases from V and 4 bases from J, the junction contained 11 bases not matched to a gene. The CDR3 length is 16 residues. The germline CDR1 and CDR2 sequences are MDHEN and SYDVKM. CDR3 DNA: TGTGCCAGCAGTACCGTCCAGACAGGGGGCATGTACGAGCAGTACTTC. Amino acids: CASSTVQTGGMYEQYF. The complete variable domain, with remaining parts taken from reference TRBV28 and TRBJ2-7, reads DVKVTQSSRYLVKRTGEKVFLECVQDMDHENMFWYRQDPGLGLRLIYFSYDVKMKEKGDIPEGYSVSREKKERFSLILESASTNQTSMYLCASSTVQTGGMYEQYFGPGTRLTVT.

V and J are TRBV21-1 and TRBJ2-1; the table's TRBD2 call for D was not verified on the DNA. TRBV21-1 is a pseudogene locus. The CDR3 spans 12 residues. The CDR3 coding sequence is TGTGCCAGCAGCAAGGGGGGCAATGAGCAGTTCTTC. This codes for CASSKGGNEQFF.

The chain joins TRBV5-1 to TRBJ2-7; possible D gene TRBD2, 5 bases. The CDR3 spans 12 residues. Germline loops: CDR1 SGHRS, CDR2 YFSETQ. Trimming pared 7 bases from V and 7 bases from J, leaving 15 bases between. The CDR3 DNA reads as TGCGCCAGCTCCACCTCTCCGGGGGAGCAGTACTTC. Translated, it gives CASSTSPGEQYF.